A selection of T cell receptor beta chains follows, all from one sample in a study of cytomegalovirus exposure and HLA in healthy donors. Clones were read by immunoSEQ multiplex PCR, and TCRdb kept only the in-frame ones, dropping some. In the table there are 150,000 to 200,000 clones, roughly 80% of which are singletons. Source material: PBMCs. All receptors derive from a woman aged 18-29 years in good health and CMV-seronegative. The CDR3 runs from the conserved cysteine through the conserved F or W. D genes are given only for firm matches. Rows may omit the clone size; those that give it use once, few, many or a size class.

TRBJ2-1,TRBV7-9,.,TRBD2,CASSRQLAGVINEQFF,TGTGCCAGCAGCCGCCAACTAGCGGGAGTTATCAATGAGCAGTTCTTC
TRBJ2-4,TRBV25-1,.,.,CASSPQGVQAKNIQYF,TGTGCCAGCAGCCCACAGGGAGTTCAGGCCAAAAACATTCAGTACTTC
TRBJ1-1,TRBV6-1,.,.,CASRVQDNTEAFF,TGTGCCAGCAGGGTCCAGGATAACACTGAAGCTTTCTTT
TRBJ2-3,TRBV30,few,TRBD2,CAWSGGREGTDTQYF,TGTGCCTGGAGCGGTGGGAGGGAGGGCACAGATACGCAGTATTTT
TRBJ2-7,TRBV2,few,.,CASSEGLALNYEQYF,TGTGCCAGCAGTGAAGGGCTAGCGTTGAACTACGAGCAGTACTTC
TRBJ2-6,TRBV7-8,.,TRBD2,CASSFGGSGANVLTF,TGTGCCAGCAGCTTCGGGGGGTCTGGGGCCAACGTCCTGACTTTC
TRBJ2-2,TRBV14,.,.,CASSQAWRGESGELFF,TGTGCCAGCAGCCAAGCCTGGCGGGGTGAATCAGGGGAGCTGTTTTTT
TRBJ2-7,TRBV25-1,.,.,CASRKTSQGGYEQYF,TGTGCCAGCAGGAAGACGTCTCAGGGGGGCTACGAGCAGTACTTC
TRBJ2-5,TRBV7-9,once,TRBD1,CASSPTGTGEKTQYF,TGTGCCAGCAGCCCAACCGGGACAGGGGAGAAGACCCAGTACTTC
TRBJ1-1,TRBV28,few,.,CASSLWRVNTEAFF,TGTGCCAGCAGTTTGTGGAGGGTGAACACTGAAGCTTTCTTT
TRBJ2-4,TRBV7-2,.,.,CASSLKNIQYF,TGTGCCAGCAGCCTAAAAAACATTCAGTACTTC
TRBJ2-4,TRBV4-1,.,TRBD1,CASSFYRDRGSEAKNIQYF,TGCGCCAGCAGCTTCTACCGGGACAGGGGTAGTGAAGCCAAAAACATTCAGTACTTC
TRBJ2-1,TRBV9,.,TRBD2,CASSVGIAGGPVWSEQFF,TGTGCCAGCAGCGTGGGTATAGCGGGAGGCCCCGTTTGGAGTGAGCAGTTCTTC
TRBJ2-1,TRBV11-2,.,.,CASSLIGGAGGSYNEQFF,TGTGCCAGCAGCTTAATTGGAGGCGCTGGAGGCTCCTACAATGAGCAGTTCTTC
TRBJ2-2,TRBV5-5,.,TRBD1,CASSSPTGGDTGELFF,TGTGCCAGCAGCTCCCCTACAGGGGGCGACACCGGGGAGCTGTTTTTT
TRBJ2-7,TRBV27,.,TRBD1,CASSFRDRDDEQYF,TGTGCCAGCAGTTTCCGGGACAGGGACGACGAGCAGTACTTC